These T cell receptor beta chains were read from a single sample in a study of CXCR3-negative and CXCR3-positive naive CD8 T cells. From its re-call of the 5' RACE reads, TCRdb lists each CDR3 protein once, without DNA. The sample table includes about 24,000 distinct CDR3 sequences. The specimen sequenced was naive CXCR3- CD8+ T cells from blood. These receptor sequences come from a human donor in good health. Some clones in this sample may be carry-over from other donors' samples. Both conserved end residues are part of each CDR3. A clone size is listed for some rows: how often the clone was seen (once, few, many), or a class if it is expanded.

abundance	v_gene	j_gene	CDR3aa
.	TRBV20-1	TRBJ2-5	CSARDMLAGETQYF
.	TRBV29-1	TRBJ2-2	CSVDLTGTDHTGELFF
.	TRBV29-1	TRBJ2-7	CSVVGRRSEQYF
.	TRBV6-6	TRBJ2-1	CASSRRQGRIGSSYNEQFF
.	TRBV7-2	TRBJ2-7	CASSPVSGRVSYEQYF
.	TRBV12-3/TRBV12-4	TRBJ2-2	CASSLRGLDTGELFF
.	TRBV7-2	TRBJ2-3	CASSFGRGPDTQYF
.	TRBV7-8	TRBJ2-2	CASSSPGAHAGELFF
.	TRBV14	TRBJ2-5	CASSQDRKGVETQYF
.	TRBV7-9	TRBJ1-2	CASSLLGTGLIIHANYGYTF
.	TRBV5-1	TRBJ2-1	CASTPGLAINEQFF
.	TRBV5-1	TRBJ2-3	CASSLSVFMGRRADTQYF
.	TRBV7-6	TRBJ2-7	CASSYVTGDSYEQYF
.	TRBV25-1	TRBJ2-1	CATLVGTGNSDEQFF
.	TRBV7-9	TRBJ2-1	CASSGGGYAYNEQFF
.	TRBV29-1	TRBJ1-1	CSVEAPVPGTEAFF
.	TRBV29-1	TRBJ1-2	CSVPGRGGDGYTF
.	TRBV27	TRBJ2-7	CASSPTTGYEQYF
.	TRBV7-9	TRBJ2-7	CASSSQGAPYEQYF
.	TRBV5-1	TRBJ2-2	CASSLRGAGIVSGELFF
.	TRBV29-1	TRBJ2-1	CSSYRAYSSYNEQFF
.	TRBV6-6	TRBJ2-5	CASSYLTGQETQYF
.	TRBV4-3	TRBJ1-5	CASSQGPGTGGQPQHF
.	TRBV29-1	TRBJ2-6	CSVGIFDSGANVLTF
.	TRBV19	TRBJ1-1	CASSTGSAAEAFF
.	TRBV5-5	TRBJ2-1	CASSLRQGAYNEQFF
.	TRBV5-6	TRBJ1-1	CASSWASNTEAFF
.	TRBV6-2/TRBV6-3	TRBJ2-5	CASSTRTGRRQETQYF
.	TRBV5-1	TRBJ2-1	CASNLGGPYNEQFF
.	TRBV4-2	TRBJ2-7	CASSQDTGVAYEQYF
.	TRBV11-2	TRBJ2-7	CASSLIGSYEQYF
.	TRBV21-1	TRBJ1-4	CASSEHPGRRLETLFF
.	TRBV28	TRBJ2-6	CASSLVYRSGANVLTF
.	TRBV7-6	TRBJ2-1	CASSNLAGGPNFLEQFF
.	TRBV2	TRBJ2-1	CASRPGQTYNEQFF
.	TRBV10-3	TRBJ2-7	CAISDNRLGGEQYF
.	TRBV6-2/TRBV6-3	TRBJ2-1	CTSSYVGGGSYNEQFF
.	TRBV7-8	TRBJ2-5	CASSSPKETQYF
.	TRBV29-1	TRBJ2-3	CSVSGGLAGDKHSGDTQYF
.	TRBV19	TRBJ1-5	CASSMGTGAYSNQPQHF
.	TRBV29-1	TRBJ2-7	CSAGGGDRIYEQYF
.	TRBV7-2	TRBJ2-5	CASSLEPGGSLEETQYF
.	TRBV20-1	TRBJ2-7	CSARDLIATYEQYF
.	TRBV21-1	TRBJ1-1	CASSSQPRVQGTNTEAFF
.	TRBV7-9	TRBJ2-7	CASSPILSGGARYEQYF
medium-sized	TRBV7-3	TRBJ2-5	CASSPTGGGETQYF
.	TRBV20-1	TRBJ2-7	CSASNPSGSYEQYF
.	TRBV28	TRBJ2-4	CASSSTHTGLAVAKNIQYF
.	TRBV29-1	TRBJ2-1	CSSRGVLAGGPNNEQFF
.	TRBV20-1	TRBJ2-7	CSARDLASSYEQYF
medium-sized	TRBV29-1	TRBJ2-2	CSAIRATTGELFF
.	TRBV6-2/TRBV6-3	TRBJ2-6	CASSYSPGANVLTF
.	TRBV27	TRBJ2-5	CASGIAGGPETQYF
.	TRBV7-3	TRBJ1-1	CASSLTPLRPQNTEAFF
.	TRBV27	TRBJ2-7	CASSSHRRRAMDTYEQYF
.	TRBV9	TRBJ1-5	CASSAGQNYNQPQHF
.	TRBV7-2	TRBJ2-3	CASSPGTSGRTDTQYF
.	TRBV25-1	TRBJ2-1	CASSEYPGHEQFF
.	TRBV28	TRBJ1-1	CASSLRLVLEAFF
.	TRBV28	TRBJ2-5	CANSSGLAGVIETQYF